A single sample is the source of the 24 T cell receptor beta chains below, sequenced in a study of CD8 T cells in ankylosing spondylitis. These receptors have no identified antigens. Whole-study findings and limits: About 8 highly homologous variants made up a TCR beta motif, and this motif appeared characteristic of ankylosing spondylitis blood.

TCRdb used MiXCR to reprocess the 5' RACE reads, holding one entry per CDR3 protein. Here the sample spans over 700,000 distinct CDR3 sequences, under 20% being singletons. Specimen: blood, either unsorted or a sorted T cell fraction (not recorded which). Every receptor here comes from a male donor with ankylosing spondylitis.

The chain has TRBV20-1 and TRBJ2-1, with TRBD2 identical over 10 bases. The germline gives CDR1 DFQATT, CDR2 SNEGSKA (reference sequence). J gave up 9 bases and V 6 bases, and 8 bases lay outside the gene matches. The CDR3 is made up of 13 amino acids. The CDR3 sequence is CSAPKTSGSEQFF. The CDR3 DNA sequence: TGCAGTGCCCCGAAGACTAGCGGGTCTGAGCAGTTCTTC.

The table lists this clonotype with a count of one. The J gene is TRBJ2-5, the V gene TRBV20-1; TRBD1 agrees at 9 bases. CDR1 and CDR2 (germline): DFQATT, SNEGSKA (reference sequence). The junction had 5 bases not matched to a gene; V was cut back by 8 bases and J by 4 bases. The CDR3 is 12 amino acids. The CDR3 coding sequence is TGCAGTCCGGACAGGGGCGGAGAGACCCAGTACTTC. It translates to CSPDRGGETQYF.

The V and J genes are TRBV7-3 and TRBJ2-3, with 7 bases identical to TRBD2. Germline trimming cut 2 bases from V and 5 bases from J; bases unmatched to any gene: 4. The CDR3 is 14 amino acids. CDR1 and CDR2 from the germline V gene are SGHTA and FQGTGA. DNA of the CDR3: TGTGCCAGCAGCTTACGAGCGGGGCAAGATACGCAGTATTTT. It specifies CASSLRAGQDTQYF.

This clonotype occurred a few times. V usage is TRBV12-3 or TRBV12-4 and J usage is TRBJ2-1; 13 bases are shared with TRBD2. The CDR3 has 17 residues. J was trimmed by 7 bases and V by 4 bases; bases with no gene match: 10. The CDR3 here is CASSSPVLAGGQNEQFF. As DNA, the CDR3 is TGTGCCAGCAGTTCCCCCGTACTAGCGGGGGGGCAAAATGAGCAGTTCTTC.

This clonotype showed up just a few times. The gene calls are TRBV2 and TRBJ1-6; D is unclear. Trimming cost V 0 bases and J 7 bases, with 10 bases left between them. The germline CDR1 and CDR2 sequences are SNHLY and FYNNEI. This CDR3 region has 15 residues. CDR3 nucleotide sequence: TGTGCCAGCAGTGAAGCGCTCGACACCAATTCACCCCTCCACTTT. Translated: CASSEALDTNSPLHF.

This clonotype has a handful of counts. The chain employs TRBV7-9 and TRBJ1-2; the match to TRBD1 covers 9 bases. In germline, CDR1 is SEHNR, CDR2 FQNEAQ (reference sequence). This CDR3 region has 14 residues. V shed 1 base, J shed 6 bases, and the junction held 3 bases outside the gene matches. The CDR3 loop reads CASSLVTGGNGYTF. The CDR3 bases are TGTGCCAGCAGCTTAGTCACAGGGGGCAATGGCTACACCTTC.

The gene calls are TRBV15 and TRBJ2-3, with 9 bases identical to TRBD2. V shed 3 bases and J 4 bases; nucleotides not matched to a gene: 5. The CDR3 contains 15 residues. Germline V lookup: CDR1 LNHNV, CDR2 YYDKDF (reference sequence). The CDR3 loop reads CATSRVLAGPDTQYF. The DNA of the CDR3 is TGTGCCACCAGCAGGGTCCTAGCGGGGCCAGATACGCAGTATTTT.

In its sample, this clonotype was seen a few times. This chain joins TRBV4-1 and TRBJ2-4, with 8 nucleotides matching TRBD2. The CDR3 is 17 amino acids. V lost 0 bases to trimming and J lost 0 bases; unmatched junction nucleotides: 4. CDR1 and CDR2 from the germline V gene are MGHRA and YSYEKL. CDR3 sequence: CASSQDTSGLAKNIQYF. CDR3 coding DNA: TGCGCCAGCAGCCAAGATACTAGCGGACTAGCCAAAAACATTCAGTACTTC.

The rearrangement joins TRBV7-9 to TRBJ1-5; D is undetermined. V lost 8 bases to trimming and J lost 0 bases, with 8 bases between them. Germline lookup yields CDR1 SEHNR and CDR2 FQNEAQ (reference sequence). CDR3 length: 13 amino acids. The CDR3 is CASGAYSNQPQHF. In DNA, the CDR3 is TGTGCCAGCGGAGCTTATAGCAATCAGCCCCAGCATTTT.

The chain joins TRBV7-6 to TRBJ1-1; 8 bases fit TRBD1. With V trimmed by 1 base and J by 8 bases, 9 bases remained unmatched. The CDR3 is made up of 15 amino acids. Germline CDR1 is SGHVS and CDR2 is FNYEAQ. CDR3 nucleotides: TGTGCCAGCAGCTTAGTTAACGTTTGGGACAGGGAAGCTTTCTTT. This translates into CASSLVNVWDREAFF.

This clonotype was seen a few times. The chain links TRBV15 to TRBJ2-7; D may be TRBD1 or TRBD2 (6 bases each). CDR1 and CDR2 from the germline V gene are LNHNV and YYDKDF (reference sequence). The length of the CDR3 is 16 residues. Between the trimmed V and J ends, which lost 8 bases and 1 base, there was a span of 21 bases. For the CDR3, the DNA is TGTGCCACCGCACTCGGGCGGGACAAAGGGTCCTACGAGCAGTACTTC. Residues: CATALGRDKGSYEQYF.

The V and J genes are TRBV28 and TRBJ2-1, with a possible D match to TRBD2 (7 bases). The germline V and J ends were trimmed by 1 base and 8 bases, with 15 bases remaining between them. Germline CDR1 is MDHEN and CDR2 is SYDVKM. There are 15 residues in the CDR3. The CDR3 nucleotides are TGTGCCAGCAGTTTATTAGGGGGGAGGGGGGATGAGCAGTTCTTC. Translating it yields CASSLLGGRGDEQFF.

The V and J genes are TRBV30 and TRBJ2-5, with D tentatively TRBD1 or TRBD2 (5 bases each). Germline values: CDR1 GTSNPN, CDR2 SVGIG (reference sequence). Trimming left V 2 bases short and J 2 bases short, with 6 bases between. The CDR3 length is 12 residues. CDR3 protein: CAWSWGQETQYF. In DNA, the CDR3 is TGTGCCTGGAGTTGGGGGCAAGAGACCCAGTACTTC.

This clonotype was detected a few times. The genes are TRBV25-1 and TRBJ2-7; no clear D. The V and J ends lost 4 bases and 1 base respectively, with 5 bases between them. The CDR3 has 12 residues. Germline V gene sequence: CDR1 MGHDK, CDR2 SYGVNS. Written as DNA, the CDR3 is TGTGCCAGCAGTGGACATTCCTACGAGCAGTACTTC. This encodes CASSGHSYEQYF.

The CDR3 DNA is TGTGCCTCCGGACACAACGTCCTGACTTTC. As protein: CASGHNVLTF. This sequence joins TRBV30 and TRBJ2-6; a possible D gene is TRBD1 (5 bases). CDR1 and CDR2 (germline): GTSNPN, SVGIG (reference sequence). The CDR3 covers 10 residues. V lost 7 bases and J 9 bases, leaving 7 bases between the germline ends.

There are a few counts of this clonotype. The chain combines TRBV27 with TRBJ2-7; no definite D call. CDR3 length: 12 amino acids. V lost 4 bases to trimming and J lost 6 bases, with 10 bases between them. Germline loops: CDR1 MNHEY, CDR2 SMNVEV (reference sequence). Here the CDR3 reads CASSYGLGEQYF. DNA of the CDR3: TGTGCCAGCAGTTACGGTCTAGGCGAGCAGTACTTC.

This clonotype was seen only a few times. This rearrangement joins TRBV3-1 to TRBJ2-2; no clear D gene. V was pared by 4 bases and J by 0 bases, with 9 bases between. Germline V gene data show CDR1 as LGHDT and CDR2 as YNNKEL (reference sequence). This CDR3 contains 15 residues. CDR3 sequence reads: CASSLRHANTGELFF. DNA for the CDR3: TGTGCCAGCAGCCTCAGACACGCGAACACCGGGGAGCTGTTTTTT.

The gene calls are TRBV7-9 and TRBJ1-1; possible D gene TRBD1, 6 bases. The germline gives CDR1 SEHNR, CDR2 FQNEAQ (reference sequence). V lost 1 base to trimming and J lost 5 bases, with 14 bases between them. The CDR3 is made up of 15 amino acids. CDR3: CASSLGGAGRTEAFF. DNA of the CDR3: TGTGCCAGCAGCTTAGGGGGGGCGGGACGGACTGAAGCTTTCTTT.

This clonotype was seen a handful of times. The gene calls are TRBV27 and TRBJ1-3; D is unresolved. The CDR3 is 13 amino acids. Trimming left V 6 bases short and J 0 bases short, with 6 bases between. Germline V CDR1 and CDR2: MNHEY, SMNVEV (reference sequence). CDR3 in amino acids: CASRTLSGNTIYF. DNA for the CDR3: TGTGCCAGCAGGACACTCTCTGGAAACACCATATATTTT.

The rearrangement links TRBV27 to TRBJ2-5; perhaps TRBD2 as D (6 bases). Per the germline V gene, CDR1 is MNHEY and CDR2 is SMNVEV (reference sequence). The CDR3 consists of 16 residues. V was pared by 3 bases and J by 0 bases, with 14 bases between. The CDR3 DNA reads as TGTGCCAGCAGTTTTCTATCCGGGGGAGACCAAGAGACCCAGTACTTC. This encodes CASSFLSGGDQETQYF.

This clonotype has just a few counts. The chain links TRBV30 to TRBJ2-7; 11 bases fit TRBD2. Germline CDR1 reads GTSNPN; CDR2 reads SVGIG (reference sequence). J gave up 3 bases and V 5 bases, and 0 bases lay outside the gene matches. This CDR3 has 12 amino acids. The CDR3 reads CAWGTSGYEQYF. The CDR3 DNA follows: TGTGCCTGGGGGACTAGCGGCTACGAGCAGTACTTC.

The V call is TRBV7-9, the J call TRBJ1-2, with 7 nucleotides matching TRBD1. The germline CDR1 and CDR2 sequences are SEHNR and FQNEAQ (reference sequence). J was trimmed by 3 bases and V by 7 bases; bases with no gene match: 8. The CDR3 loop spans 14 amino acids. DNA of the CDR3: TGTGCCAGCAAGAGAACAGGGGACGACTATGGCTACACCTTC. The encoded protein is CASKRTGDDYGYTF.

This chain connects TRBV28 to TRBJ2-3; 13 bases map to TRBD2. V shed 11 bases and J 7 bases; nucleotides not matched to a gene: 9. CDR3 length: 14 amino acids. Per the germline V gene, CDR1 is MDHEN and CDR2 is SYDVKM. The CDR3 sequence: CAGRTSGSSNTQYF. CDR3 nucleotides: TGTGCCGGCCGGACTAGCGGGAGTTCGAATACGCAGTATTTT.

This chain links TRBV6-1 with TRBJ1-2; D not certain. In germline, CDR1 is MNHNS, CDR2 SASEGT. The CDR3 consists of 14 residues. Trimming removed 6 bases at V and 0 bases at J, with 11 bases between. This CDR3 reads CASRFTVANYGYTF. CDR3 coding DNA: TGTGCCAGCAGATTCACAGTAGCTAACTATGGCTACACCTTC.